The 19 T cell receptor beta chains below were found in one sample sequenced in a study of T cell repertoires in cytomegalovirus infection. Antigen specificity for these receptors is unknown. TCRdb re-called the reads with MiXCR, one entry per CDR3 protein. The sample lists 600,000 to 700,000 distinct CDR3 sequences; around 35% were seen once. Sequences were derived from cultured PBMCs, sampled from culture after CMV antigen stimulation. Source of these receptors: a human donor in good health (CMV status not recorded). Some clones in this sample may be carry-over from other donors' samples.

The chain employs TRBV12-5 and TRBJ2-5; 7 bases match TRBD1. Trimming at V came to 1 base and at J to 11 bases, leaving 4 bases not matched to a gene. Germline-derived CDR1 and CDR2 are LGHNT and FRNRAP. The length of the CDR3 is 12 residues. This CDR3 is CASGLGDSQQYF. CDR3 DNA: TGTGCTAGTGGTTTGGGGGACAGCCAGCAGTACTTC.

V gene TRBV4-2 combines with J gene TRBJ2-3; 13 nucleotides agree with TRBD2. Germline CDR1 LGHNA, CDR2 YNFKEQ. The V and J ends lost 4 bases and 14 bases, in that order; junction bases with no gene match: 6. The CDR3 is 13 residues long. The CDR3 protein is CASSLMTSGGSYF. In DNA form, the CDR3 reads TGTGCCAGCAGCCTTATGACTAGCGGGGGGTCGTATTTT.

The sample holds one count of this clonotype. This chain connects TRBV28 to TRBJ1-2; D is perhaps TRBD1 (5 bases). V gave up 7 bases and J gave up 0 bases, with 15 bases separating them. The CDR3 totals 15 residues. Germline V lookup: CDR1 MDHEN, CDR2 SYDVKM. The CDR3 DNA reads TGTGCCAGCACTGCCGGGGGATCAGCTAACTATGGCTACACCTTC. Translation gives CASTAGGSANYGYTF.

V usage is TRBV6-1 and J usage is TRBJ1-5; 9 bases agree with TRBD1. The CDR3 loop spans 16 amino acids. The V segment lost 6 bases and the J segment 4 bases; nucleotides outside the gene matches: 10. Looked up from germline, CDR1 is MNHNS and CDR2 is SASEGT. The CDR3 reads CASRPWDRVVNQPQHF. DNA for the CDR3: TGTGCCAGCAGACCCTGGGACAGGGTGGTGAATCAGCCCCAGCATTTT.

The chain combines TRBV6-5 with TRBJ1-6; D perhaps matches TRBD1 (6 bases). The CDR3 is 14 amino acids. Germline loops: CDR1 MNHEY, CDR2 SVGAGI. Trimming removed 5 bases at V and 5 bases at J, with 10 bases between. The CDR3 is CASSQGQHNSPLHF. CDR3 nucleotides: TGTGCCAGCAGTCAAGGACAGCATAATTCACCCCTCCACTTT.

The V gene is TRBV5-4, the J gene TRBJ2-7; perhaps TRBD2 as D (6 bases). V shed 4 bases and J shed 12 bases, with 29 bases lying between them. Germline CDR1 reads SGHNT; CDR2 reads YYREEE (reference sequence). CDR3 length: 16 residues. The CDR3, as DNA: TGTGCCAGCAGCCCCCCCCCAACGGGAGTCCCCATGAATCCGTACTTC. Amino acid sequence: CASSPPPTGVPMNPYF.

This clonotype appeared a few times. This rearrangement joins TRBV7-8 to TRBJ2-5, with D possibly matching TRBD2 (6 bases). Trimming removed 1 base from V and 5 bases from J, with 11 bases in between. Germline lookup yields CDR1 SGHVS and CDR2 FQNEAQ. There are 14 residues in the CDR3. CDR3 in DNA: TGTGCCAGCAGCTTAGGCGCTAGCGAGGAGACCCAGTACTTC. Protein sequence: CASSLGASEETQYF.

The CDR3 loop is CASSPPGGSTDTQYF. CDR3 bases: TGTGCCAGCTCCCCCCCGGGGGGAAGCACAGATACGCAGTATTTT. V usage is TRBV6-2 or TRBV6-3 and J usage is TRBJ2-3, with TRBD2 identical over 7 bases. Germline CDR1 is MNHEY and CDR2 is SVGEGT. After removal of 8 bases from V and 0 bases from J, the junction contained 8 bases not matched to a gene. There are 15 residues in the CDR3.

The J gene is TRBJ1-1, the V gene TRBV19, with TRBD1 identical over 7 bases. Per the germline V gene, CDR1 is LNHDA and CDR2 is SQIVND (reference sequence). The CDR3 is made up of 15 amino acids. V dropped 0 bases and J dropped 5; count of bases not matched to a gene: 6. Written as DNA, the CDR3 is TGTGCCAGTAGTATAGATGACAGGGATGGAACTGAAGCTTTCTTT. Translated, it gives CASSIDDRDGTEAFF.

The chain has TRBV4-1 and TRBJ2-2; D remains unclear. The CDR3 length is 13 residues. The ends were cut back, 3 bases at V and 7 bases at J, with 9 bases in the middle. CDR1 MGHRA and CDR2 YSYEKL come from the germline V gene. DNA of the CDR3: TGCGCCAGCAGCCAGAGAGTTATCGGGGAGCTGTTTTTT. Residues: CASSQRVIGELFF.

This clonotype was detected only a few times. The gene calls are TRBV4-3 and TRBJ2-5; 8 nucleotides agree with TRBD1. There are 17 residues in the CDR3. With V trimmed by 1 base and J by 5 bases, 12 bases remained unmatched. Germline V gene sequence: CDR1 LGHNA, CDR2 YSLEER. CDR3 loop: CASSQGLGTGGWETQYF. The DNA for the CDR3 is TGCGCCAGCAGCCAAGGTCTTGGAACAGGGGGGTGGGAGACCCAGTACTTC.

This clonotype was counted between two and nine times. The genes are TRBV12-3 or TRBV12-4 and TRBJ2-5; TRBD1 matches 8 bases. The CDR3 is 11 amino acids. Trimming took 4 bases from V and 9 from J; bases not matched to a gene: 1. The CDR3 sequence is CASSSDRAQYF. The CDR3 DNA follows: TGTGCCAGCAGTTCGGACAGGGCCCAGTACTTC.

This clonotype appeared many times. V and J are TRBV7-2 and TRBJ1-2; 8 bases fit TRBD1. With V trimmed by 3 bases and J by 4 bases, 7 bases remained unmatched. This CDR3 region has 15 residues. Germline CDR1 reads SGHTA; CDR2 reads FQGNSA. In DNA, the CDR3 is TGTGCCAGCAGCTTCCAGGGGGCTAGGAGCTATGGCTACACCTTC. It encodes CASSFQGARSYGYTF.

There are a few counts of this clonotype. The chain recombines TRBV4-1 with TRBJ2-1; TRBD2 matches 10 bases. The germline V gene encodes CDR1 MGHRA and CDR2 YSYEKL. V lost 4 bases and J lost 3; bases outside the gene matches: 9. CDR3 length: 17 amino acids. CDR3 DNA sequence: TGCGCCAGCAGCCGCCAACTAGCGGGGATACTCTACAATGAGCAGTTCTTC. Translation: CASSRQLAGILYNEQFF.

In this sample, this clonotype turned up many times. CDR3 DNA: TGTGCCAGCAGCAGGACAAGCACAGATACGCAGTATTTT. Amino acids: CASSRTSTDTQYF. The V and J genes are TRBV6-6 and TRBJ2-3, with D possibly matching TRBD1 (5 bases). The ends were cut back, 6 bases at V and 0 bases at J, with 7 bases in the middle. Germline CDR1 is MNHNY and CDR2 is SVGAGI (reference sequence). This CDR3 is built from 13 residues.

This chain connects TRBV7-2 to TRBJ2-3; maybe TRBD1 (5 bases). The germline V gene has CDR1 SGHTA and CDR2 FQGNSA. V was pared by 4 bases and J by 0 bases, with 14 bases between. The CDR3 totals 16 residues. In DNA, the CDR3 is TGTGCCAGCAGCTCAAAAAGGACATTCAGCACAGATACGCAGTATTTT. Residues: CASSSKRTFSTDTQYF.

The V gene is TRBV7-6, the J gene TRBJ1-1; no reliable D call. Deletions cut 4 bases from V and 0 bases from J, with 9 bases between. There are 14 residues in the CDR3. Germline V lookup: CDR1 SGHVS, CDR2 FNYEAQ. The CDR3 DNA is TGTGCCAGCAGCTCCCTAGGGCTGAACACTGAAGCTTTCTTT. This encodes CASSSLGLNTEAFF.

This clonotype showed up many times. The chain uses TRBV7-2 and TRBJ2-7; a weak D match, TRBD1 (6 bases). The CDR3 runs 15 residues. Germline assignment: CDR1 SGHTA and CDR2 FQGNSA. V gave up 2 bases and J gave up 2 bases, with 13 bases separating them. Here the CDR3 DNA reads TGTGCCAGCAGCTTAAGAGGGGGAGACCCCTACGAGCAGTACTTC. Protein product: CASSLRGGDPYEQYF.

Only a few counts were recorded for this clonotype. The V call is TRBV6-2 or TRBV6-3, the J call TRBJ2-4; a weak D match, TRBD2 (5 bases). There are 16 residues in the CDR3. V was shortened by 6 bases and J by 0 bases, with 15 bases between the two germline ends. Germline V gene sequence: CDR1 MNHEY, CDR2 SVGEGT. The chain's CDR3 is CASSNGLEVAKNIQYF. The CDR3 DNA follows: TGTGCCAGCAGCAACGGACTTGAGGTAGCCAAAAACATTCAGTACTTC.